This record looks at one T cell receptor (beta chain) sequence and its context. The sample is drawn from a study of blood T cells in healthy people across ages. The CDR3 covers 15 residues. Per the germline V gene, CDR1 is DFQATT and CDR2 is SNEGSKA (reference sequence). Through a sample-barcoded 5' primer and a J-beta primer mix, a second PCR was run for roughly 7 to 12 cycles. Every sample gave at least 2.5 million paired-end reads containing CDR3. TCRdb reanalysed the 5' RACE reads using MiXCR and keeps one entry per CDR3 protein. Of 540,000 or so distinct CDR3 sequences in the sample, approximately 30% are singletons; the top ten hold roughly 18%. PBMCs numbering at least 6 million were isolated per sample.

The chain is built from TRBV20-1 and TRBJ2-5, with 10 positions matching TRBD2. The assigned J gene may be wrong: the sequence end matches TRBJ2-7 better. This clonotype was obtained from a woman in her sixties or seventies in good health. The sequenced material came from blood. CDR3 nucleotides: TGCAGTGCTAGAAACCCTAGCGGGGGCTATGACGAGCAGTACTTC. Residues: CSARNPSGGYDEQYF.